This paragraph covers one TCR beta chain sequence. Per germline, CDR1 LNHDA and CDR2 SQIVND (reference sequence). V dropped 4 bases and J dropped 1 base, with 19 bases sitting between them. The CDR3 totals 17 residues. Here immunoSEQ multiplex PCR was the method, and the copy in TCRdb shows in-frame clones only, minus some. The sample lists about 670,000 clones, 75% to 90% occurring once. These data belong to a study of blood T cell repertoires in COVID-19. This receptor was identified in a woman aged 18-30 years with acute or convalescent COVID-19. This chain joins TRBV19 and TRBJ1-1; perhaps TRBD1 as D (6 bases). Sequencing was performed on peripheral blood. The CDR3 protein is CASSTGYTGHQNTEAFF. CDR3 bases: TGTGCCAGTAGTACGGGATATACGGGACACCAGAACACTGAAGCTTTCTTT.